This T cell receptor beta chain originates from a study of blood T cell repertoires in COVID-19. About the study: Donors in the United States, Italy and Spain gave samples during acute or convalescent COVID-19. PBMCs, B-cell-depleted T cells, or T cells were the source of the cDNA or gDNA that made up the material.

CDR3 length equals 16 residues. V trimming: 2 bases; J trimming: 4 bases; junction bases outside the gene matches: 10. The germline V gene has CDR1 KGHSH and CDR2 LQKENI. The data were produced by immunoSEQ multiplex PCR, yet TCRdb's version contains in-frame clones alone and is incomplete. The sample includes under 110,000 clones, around 92% seen only once; the top ten take more than 5%. The rearrangement uses TRBV18 and TRBJ1-2, with 7 bases identical to TRBD1. The receptor was derived from a man aged 45-65 years with active COVID-19. Sequenced sample: peripheral blood. The CDR3 spells CASSPKQGPSSYGYTF. The CDR3 coding sequence is TGTGCCAGCTCACCAAAACAGGGGCCCAGTTCCTATGGCTACACCTTC.